Presented here are 24 T cell receptor beta chains from one specimen sequenced in a study of blood T cell repertoires in COVID-19 (dated by TCRdb to between 2020 and 2021). The library was made by the immunoSEQ multiplex PCR assay. The table comes from immuneACCESS by way of TCRdb, which keeps in-frame sequences with V and J called. Part of the clones is missing from these tables; in studies checked, under half for an unresolved V gene and the rest for unknown reasons. Counted in this sample were around 250,000 clones; roughly 85% of them appeared once. Together, the top ten hold over 1.5% of the sample. The sequenced sample consisted of PBMCs or T cells enriched from blood (not recorded which). The receptors derive from a woman aged 45-65 years who had recovered from COVID-19.

The gene calls are TRBV28 and TRBJ2-6; possibly TRBD1 for D (5 bases). Germline V gives CDR1 MDHEN, CDR2 SYDVKM. Trimming stripped 6 bases from V and 1 base from J, with 7 bases between. The CDR3 is 14 amino acids. The chain's CDR3 is CASRGLSGANVLTF. Written as DNA, the CDR3 is TGTGCCAGCAGGGGGCTATCTGGGGCCAACGTCCTGACTTTC. The full variable domain, its missing parts supplied by reference TRBV28 and TRBJ2-6, is DVKVTQSSRYLVKRTGEKVFLECVQDMDHENMFWYRQDPGLGLRLIYFSYDVKMKEKGDIPEGYSVSREKKERFSLILESASTNQTSMYLCASRGLSGANVLTFGAGSRLTVL.

J is TRBJ2-2 and V is TRBV7-9; 8 bases map to TRBD1. Germline V gene data show CDR1 as SEHNR and CDR2 as FQNEAQ (reference sequence). The CDR3 runs 18 residues. The ends lost 1 base at V and 5 bases at J; junction bases unmatched: 12. The CDR3 is CASSLVFTGTGRTGELFF. In DNA, the CDR3 is TGTGCCAGCAGCTTAGTTTTTACGGGGACAGGACGAACCGGGGAGCTGTTTTTT.

This chain connects TRBV7-8 to TRBJ1-1; TRBD1 agrees at 7 bases. This CDR3 region has 19 residues. J lost 5 bases, V lost 4 bases, and 22 bases had no gene match. CDR1 is SGHVS, CDR2 FQNEAQ, per germline. CDR3 residues: CASSSPYVTGPGGKTEAFF. As DNA, the CDR3 is TGTGCCAGCAGCTCACCCTATGTCACCGGGCCAGGGGGAAAAACTGAAGCTTTCTTT. Drawing the rest from reference TRBV7-8 and TRBJ1-1, the complete variable domain is GAGVSQSPRYKVAKRGQDVALRCDPISGHVSLFWYQQALGQGPEFLTYFQNEAQLDKSGLPSDRFFAERPEGSVSTLKIQRTQQEDSAVYLCASSSPYVTGPGGKTEAFFGQGTRLTVV.

This CDR3 is CASLPRGRRGDTQYF. As DNA, the CDR3 is TGTGCCAGCCTACCTAGAGGGCGGAGGGGAGATACGCAGTATTTT. The chain has TRBV2 and TRBJ2-3; D is perhaps TRBD2 (6 bases). The CDR3 covers 15 residues. Germline lookup yields CDR1 SNHLY and CDR2 FYNNEI. Deletions cut 8 bases from V and 5 bases from J, with 20 bases between.

This sequence joins TRBV5-1 and TRBJ2-1, with TRBD1 matching over 7 bases. CDR1 and CDR2 from the germline V gene are SGHRS and YFSETQ. The V gene end was trimmed by 0 bases and the J gene end by 0 bases; junction bases not matched to a gene: 0. The CDR3 spans 15 residues. In DNA, the CDR3 is TGCGCCAGCAGCTTGGGGACAGGCTCCTACAATGAGCAGTTCTTC. Protein: CASSLGTGSYNEQFF.

CDR3 region: CSVARDYGQPQHF. CDR3 nucleotide sequence: TGCAGCGTTGCCAGGGATTATGGGCAGCCCCAGCATTTT. The V gene is TRBV29-1, the J gene TRBJ1-5, with D possibly matching TRBD1 (5 bases). Germline V CDR1 and CDR2: SQVTM, ANQGSEA. Trimming took 4 bases from V and 7 from J, leaving 14 bases between them. The CDR3 sequence is 13 residues long.

The CDR3: CASSPGTLGVQPQHF. In DNA form, the CDR3 reads TGTGCCAGCAGCCCTGGGACACTCGGAGTTCAGCCCCAGCATTTT. The chain is built from TRBV7-9 and TRBJ1-5; weak D call: TRBD1 (6 bases). CDR3 size: 15 residues. V gave up 5 bases and J gave up 6 bases, with 17 bases separating them. CDR1 is SEHNR, CDR2 FQNEAQ, per germline (reference sequence).

The rearrangement uses TRBV7-2 and TRBJ1-1; TRBD1 matches at 9 bases. This CDR3 has 17 amino acids. Looked up from germline, CDR1 is SGHTA and CDR2 is FQGNSA. J gave up 0 bases and V 1 base, and 6 bases lay outside the gene matches. CDR3 DNA sequence: TGTGCCAGCAGCTTAGTGGGGACAGGGACGTTGAACACTGAAGCTTTCTTT. Its translation: CASSLVGTGTLNTEAFF.

This chain connects TRBV5-4 to TRBJ2-1; TRBD1 matches at 8 bases. The CDR3 contains 15 residues. From germline, CDR1 is SGHNT and CDR2 YYREEE (reference sequence). Trimming cost V 4 bases and J 2 bases; bases outside gene matches: 5. In nucleotides, the CDR3 is TGTGCCAGCAGCGGAGACAGGGGTACCTACAATGAGCAGTTCTTC. Translation gives CASSGDRGTYNEQFF. The full variable domain, in which reference TRBV5-4 and TRBJ2-1 provide the parts outside the CDR3, is ETGVTQSPTHLIKTRGQQVTLRCSSQSGHNTVSWYQQALGQGPQFIFQYYREEENGRGNFPPRFSGLQFPNYSSELNVNALELDDSALYLCASSGDRGTYNEQFFGPGTRLTVL.

The gene calls are TRBV5-4 and TRBJ2-7; 8 bases line up with TRBD2. The CDR3 consists of 15 residues. The V segment lost 3 bases and the J segment 2 bases; nucleotides outside the gene matches: 7. Germline CDR1 reads SGHNT; CDR2 reads YYREEE (reference sequence). CDR3 region: CASSSKRESPYEQYF. The CDR3, as DNA: TGTGCCAGCAGCTCGAAGCGGGAGTCCCCCTACGAGCAGTACTTC.

The chain employs TRBV29-1 and TRBJ1-1; 7 bases match TRBD1. Trimming removed 2 bases from V and 8 bases from J; junction bases left unmatched: 8. Looked up from germline, CDR1 is SQVTM and CDR2 is ANQGSEA. This CDR3 is 13 amino acids long. The CDR3 spells CSVESTGILEAFF. In nucleotides, the CDR3 is TGCAGCGTTGAATCGACAGGGATATTAGAAGCTTTCTTT.

V usage is TRBV5-8 and J usage is TRBJ1-2; maybe TRBD1 (6 bases). The V end was cut by 5 bases, the J end by 4 bases, with 12 bases between. Per germline, CDR1 SGHTS and CDR2 YDEGEE. This CDR3 has 13 amino acids. The CDR3 spells CASRDRTVYGYTF. DNA of the CDR3: TGTGCCAGCAGAGATCGGACAGTCTATGGCTACACCTTC.

The genes are TRBV7-6 and TRBJ2-2, with 7 nucleotides matching TRBD2. With 1 base clipped from V and 7 bases from J, the junction kept 6 bases outside the gene matches. Looked up from germline, CDR1 is SGHVS and CDR2 is FNYEAQ. The length of the CDR3 is 15 residues. The CDR3 DNA follows: TGTGCCAGCAGCTTAGATGGGACTACCGTCGGGGAGCTGTTTTTT. This encodes CASSLDGTTVGELFF.

CDR3 in DNA: TGTGCCAGCAGCCAAGTCAGGAGGCGGGGTGGCTACACCTTC. Translating gives CASSQVRRRGGYTF. The genes are TRBV3-1 (or the pseudogene TRBV3-2) and TRBJ1-2; D ambiguous. The CDR3 is made up of 14 amino acids. The V end was cut by 1 base, the J end by 7 bases, with 13 bases between. Germline V gene data show CDR1 as LGHDT and CDR2 as YNNKEL (reference sequence).

This clone showed up just once. The J gene is TRBJ2-6, the V gene TRBV2; no clear D gene. The germline V gene encodes CDR1 SNHLY and CDR2 FYNNEI. The CDR3 contains 17 residues. Trimming stripped 3 bases from V and 0 bases from J, with 12 bases between. CDR3 in DNA: TGTGCCAGCAGTGACTGGGCAGGTTACTCTGGGGCCAACGTCCTGACTTTC. Its translation: CASSDWAGYSGANVLTF.

The gene calls are TRBV28 and TRBJ2-6; a possible D gene is TRBD2 (5 bases). The CDR3 is 15 residues long. Trimming cost V 6 bases and J 0 bases, with 9 bases left between them. Germline V gene sequence: CDR1 MDHEN, CDR2 SYDVKM. The CDR3 loop is CASRKRDSGANVLTF. DNA for the CDR3: TGTGCCAGCAGAAAACGGGACTCTGGGGCCAACGTCCTGACTTTC.

The chain links TRBV7-9 to TRBJ1-2; 11 bases agree with TRBD1. Germline CDR1 and CDR2: SEHNR and FQNEAQ (reference sequence). The CDR3 has 13 residues. Losses at the gene ends were 4 bases for V and 6 bases for J; bases not matched to a gene: 1. This CDR3 reads CASSWTGGHGYTF. CDR3 sequence (DNA): TGTGCCAGCAGCTGGACAGGGGGCCATGGCTACACCTTC.

The rearrangement uses TRBV18 and TRBJ2-7, with TRBD1 identical over 9 bases. This CDR3 is built from 15 residues. V shed 3 bases, J shed 3 bases, and the junction held 6 bases outside the gene matches. Per germline, CDR1 KGHSH and CDR2 LQKENI. CDR3 bases: TGTGCCAGCTCACCGACAGGGACAGGGAACTACGAGCAGTACTTC. Protein product: CASSPTGTGNYEQYF.

The chain uses TRBV12-3 or TRBV12-4 and TRBJ1-5, with D maybe TRBD1 (6 bases). CDR3 size: 13 residues. With 4 bases removed from V and 7 bases from J, the gap between germline ends came to 11 bases. The chain's CDR3 is CASSSTGQQPQHF. CDR3 bases: TGTGCCAGCAGTTCCACAGGGCAGCAGCCCCAGCATTTT.

V usage is TRBV15 and J usage is TRBJ1-1, with D perhaps matching TRBD1 (6 bases). V lost 5 bases and J 2 bases, leaving 15 bases between the germline ends. CDR1 and CDR2 (germline): LNHNV, YYDKDF (reference sequence). The CDR3 length is 15 residues. The CDR3, as DNA: TGTGCCACCAGCCTTTCTCACAGGGATAACACTGAAGCTTTCTTT. This codes for CATSLSHRDNTEAFF.

The chain carries TRBV12-5 and TRBJ2-5, with a weak D call TRBD2 (5 bases). Germline lookup yields CDR1 LGHNT and CDR2 FRNRAP. CDR3 size: 13 residues. The V and J ends lost 2 bases and 5 bases respectively, with 9 bases between them. The CDR3 loop is CASGLRRGETQYF. The CDR3 region has the DNA TGTGCTAGTGGTTTGCGCAGAGGGGAGACCCAGTACTTC. Filled out from reference TRBV12-5 and TRBJ2-5, the complete variable domain reads DARVTQTPRHKVTEMGQEVTMRCQPILGHNTVFWYRQTMMQGLELLAYFRNRAPLDDSGMPKDRFSAEMPDATLATLKIQPSEPRDSAVYFCASGLRRGETQYFGPGTRLLVL.

The V call is TRBV28, the J call TRBJ1-4; 12 bases align to TRBD1. This CDR3 is 22 amino acids long. Per the germline V gene, CDR1 is MDHEN and CDR2 is SYDVKM. Trimming at V came to 6 bases and at J to 3 bases, leaving 23 bases not matched to a gene. In DNA, the CDR3 is TGTGCCAGCAGCCTAGCAGGAGAAATCGGGACAGGGGGCGATTCACCTAATGAAAAACTGTTTTTT. Protein product: CASSLAGEIGTGGDSPNEKLFF. Variable domain in full (rest from reference TRBV28 and TRBJ1-4): DVKVTQSSRYLVKRTGEKVFLECVQDMDHENMFWYRQDPGLGLRLIYFSYDVKMKEKGDIPEGYSVSREKKERFSLILESASTNQTSMYLCASSLAGEIGTGGDSPNEKLFFGSGTQLSVL.

This sequence joins TRBV2 and TRBJ2-1; D is perhaps TRBD2 (5 bases). The germline V gene encodes CDR1 SNHLY and CDR2 FYNNEI. The V end lost 6 bases, the J end lost 0 bases, and 6 bases lay between the germline ends. The CDR3 loop spans 13 amino acids. CDR3 sequence: CASRGSSYNEQFF. DNA of the CDR3: TGTGCCAGCAGGGGGAGCTCCTACAATGAGCAGTTCTTC. Complete variable domain (other parts from reference TRBV2 and TRBJ2-1): EPEVTQTPSHQVTQMGQEVILRCVPISNHLYFYWYRQILGQKVEFLVSFYNNEISEKSEIFDDQFSVERPDGSNFTLKIRSTKLEDSAMYFCASRGSSYNEQFFGPGTRLTVL.

V and J are TRBV21-1 and TRBJ1-1; the table's D call of TRBD1 was not tested on the DNA. TRBV21-1 is assigned pseudogene status. This CDR3 has 17 amino acids. CDR3 residues: CASSPTGSSPLNTEAFF. The DNA for the CDR3 is TGTGCCAGCAGCCCGACAGGGTCGAGTCCCTTGAACACTGAAGCTTTCTTT.